This record covers a single T cell receptor (beta chain). This clone has more than one count but fewer than ten. This receptor's antigen is unknown. It has no much larger one-base neighbor in the sample; base qualities were not kept. This specimen comes from a study of CD8+ T cells in alopecia areata listed by TCRdb under 2018. A note on the overall study: The treated patients took part in an open-label pilot trial in which moderate-to-severe alopecia areata was treated with oral tofacitinib at 5 to 10 mg twice daily. RNA was extracted with the PAXgene miRNA kit for fixed scalp, the miRNeasy kit for PBMCs, and the RNeasy kit for mouse skin. Tofacitinib was administered for 6 to 18 months, and 6 months of follow-up off drug were then conducted to assess delayed response and recurrence. Patients on tofacitinib were biopsied at baseline and after 4 and 24 weeks of treatment, and several of the patients also had a later scalp biopsy. Scalp clonality was compared among normal scalp (n=4), patchy alopecia areata scalp (n=8), and alopecia totalis/universalis scalp (n=8). In both human patients and the C3H/HeJ mouse model, the study applied high-throughput TCRbeta sequencing to look at T cell clonal expansion in alopecia areata. TCRbeta CDR3 regions were amplified by immunoSEQ multiplex PCR using 35 Vbeta forward and 13 Jbeta reverse primers. In humans, TCRbeta sequencing was performed on scalp tissue and on sorted CD4+ and CD8+ peripheral blood T cells from healthy controls and from patients with patchy or totalis/universalis alopecia areata.

Sequences LNHDA (CDR1) and SQIVND (CDR2) are obtained from the germline V gene (reference sequence). Counted from cysteine to phenylalanine, this CDR3 has 14 amino acids. Kept here is only the CDR3 DNA, which spans 42 bases and is read in frame from base 1. Trimming takes 2 bases off V and 6 bases off J; junction bases not matched to a gene: 0. The sample's time point label, in plain terms: baseline before oral tofacitinib. Lesional scalp punch biopsies and peripheral blood were obtained from alopecia areata patients. PBMCs were isolated by density centrifugation and stained for CD3, CD4 and CD8, and CD4+ and CD8+ T cells were sorted on a FACSAria. Results the study describes overall, beyond this receptor: Shared TCR sequences between patients were less evident than in mice, which may be partly attributable to HLA diversity in the patient population. Unlike mouse skin, which is dominated by gammadelta T cells, normal human skin has resident alphabeta T cells that are also sequenced, and this complicates analysis of the scalp TCR repertoire. Higher clonality and more expanded CD8+ clones were observed in lesional scalp than in normal scalp, particularly in alopecia totalis/universalis, a finding suggestive of antigenic drive.

Libraries were prepared through the immunoSEQ multiplex PCR assay. To provide template for TCR sequencing, every sample had RNA extracted and reverse transcribed into cDNA. SuperScript III was used for first-strand cDNA synthesis, primed with a 2:1 mix of oligo-dT and random hexamers. A synthetic immune receptor repertoire was used to assess amplification bias, and residual bias was removed computationally. Processing in the source paper ran as follows. Raw reads were preprocessed to remove errors, and CDR3 was defined according to IMGT conventions as the region from the conserved cysteine to phenylalanine. Clonality was computed as 1 minus the Shannon entropy, with the entropy normalized by log2 of the number of productive unique TCRs. Whether each scalp clone was CD4 or CD8 was inferred by checking scalp TCRbeta sequences against the CD4 and CD8 repertoires from sorted blood. What TCRdb holds here is the immuneACCESS table cut down to in-frame rearrangements. Part of the clones is not present; checked against another copy, under half of the missing clones reflect an unresolved V gene, and the others are unexplained. V and J calls and clone size are those listed in that table; D and trimming were worked out from the DNA. Counted in this sample were around 250,000 clones; 65% to 70% of them appeared once. The ten largest clones capture 1.2% of the sample.

This specimen consisted of CD4+ T cells sorted from blood, obtained at week 0. The chain uses TRBV19 and TRBJ2-1; the central 11 bases match TRBD2. The clonotype originates from a human donor with alopecia areata. The nucleotide sequence is given as TGTGCCAGTAGTATACTAGCGGGGGGCAATGAGCAGTTCTTC. Translated, this is CASSILAGGNEQFF.